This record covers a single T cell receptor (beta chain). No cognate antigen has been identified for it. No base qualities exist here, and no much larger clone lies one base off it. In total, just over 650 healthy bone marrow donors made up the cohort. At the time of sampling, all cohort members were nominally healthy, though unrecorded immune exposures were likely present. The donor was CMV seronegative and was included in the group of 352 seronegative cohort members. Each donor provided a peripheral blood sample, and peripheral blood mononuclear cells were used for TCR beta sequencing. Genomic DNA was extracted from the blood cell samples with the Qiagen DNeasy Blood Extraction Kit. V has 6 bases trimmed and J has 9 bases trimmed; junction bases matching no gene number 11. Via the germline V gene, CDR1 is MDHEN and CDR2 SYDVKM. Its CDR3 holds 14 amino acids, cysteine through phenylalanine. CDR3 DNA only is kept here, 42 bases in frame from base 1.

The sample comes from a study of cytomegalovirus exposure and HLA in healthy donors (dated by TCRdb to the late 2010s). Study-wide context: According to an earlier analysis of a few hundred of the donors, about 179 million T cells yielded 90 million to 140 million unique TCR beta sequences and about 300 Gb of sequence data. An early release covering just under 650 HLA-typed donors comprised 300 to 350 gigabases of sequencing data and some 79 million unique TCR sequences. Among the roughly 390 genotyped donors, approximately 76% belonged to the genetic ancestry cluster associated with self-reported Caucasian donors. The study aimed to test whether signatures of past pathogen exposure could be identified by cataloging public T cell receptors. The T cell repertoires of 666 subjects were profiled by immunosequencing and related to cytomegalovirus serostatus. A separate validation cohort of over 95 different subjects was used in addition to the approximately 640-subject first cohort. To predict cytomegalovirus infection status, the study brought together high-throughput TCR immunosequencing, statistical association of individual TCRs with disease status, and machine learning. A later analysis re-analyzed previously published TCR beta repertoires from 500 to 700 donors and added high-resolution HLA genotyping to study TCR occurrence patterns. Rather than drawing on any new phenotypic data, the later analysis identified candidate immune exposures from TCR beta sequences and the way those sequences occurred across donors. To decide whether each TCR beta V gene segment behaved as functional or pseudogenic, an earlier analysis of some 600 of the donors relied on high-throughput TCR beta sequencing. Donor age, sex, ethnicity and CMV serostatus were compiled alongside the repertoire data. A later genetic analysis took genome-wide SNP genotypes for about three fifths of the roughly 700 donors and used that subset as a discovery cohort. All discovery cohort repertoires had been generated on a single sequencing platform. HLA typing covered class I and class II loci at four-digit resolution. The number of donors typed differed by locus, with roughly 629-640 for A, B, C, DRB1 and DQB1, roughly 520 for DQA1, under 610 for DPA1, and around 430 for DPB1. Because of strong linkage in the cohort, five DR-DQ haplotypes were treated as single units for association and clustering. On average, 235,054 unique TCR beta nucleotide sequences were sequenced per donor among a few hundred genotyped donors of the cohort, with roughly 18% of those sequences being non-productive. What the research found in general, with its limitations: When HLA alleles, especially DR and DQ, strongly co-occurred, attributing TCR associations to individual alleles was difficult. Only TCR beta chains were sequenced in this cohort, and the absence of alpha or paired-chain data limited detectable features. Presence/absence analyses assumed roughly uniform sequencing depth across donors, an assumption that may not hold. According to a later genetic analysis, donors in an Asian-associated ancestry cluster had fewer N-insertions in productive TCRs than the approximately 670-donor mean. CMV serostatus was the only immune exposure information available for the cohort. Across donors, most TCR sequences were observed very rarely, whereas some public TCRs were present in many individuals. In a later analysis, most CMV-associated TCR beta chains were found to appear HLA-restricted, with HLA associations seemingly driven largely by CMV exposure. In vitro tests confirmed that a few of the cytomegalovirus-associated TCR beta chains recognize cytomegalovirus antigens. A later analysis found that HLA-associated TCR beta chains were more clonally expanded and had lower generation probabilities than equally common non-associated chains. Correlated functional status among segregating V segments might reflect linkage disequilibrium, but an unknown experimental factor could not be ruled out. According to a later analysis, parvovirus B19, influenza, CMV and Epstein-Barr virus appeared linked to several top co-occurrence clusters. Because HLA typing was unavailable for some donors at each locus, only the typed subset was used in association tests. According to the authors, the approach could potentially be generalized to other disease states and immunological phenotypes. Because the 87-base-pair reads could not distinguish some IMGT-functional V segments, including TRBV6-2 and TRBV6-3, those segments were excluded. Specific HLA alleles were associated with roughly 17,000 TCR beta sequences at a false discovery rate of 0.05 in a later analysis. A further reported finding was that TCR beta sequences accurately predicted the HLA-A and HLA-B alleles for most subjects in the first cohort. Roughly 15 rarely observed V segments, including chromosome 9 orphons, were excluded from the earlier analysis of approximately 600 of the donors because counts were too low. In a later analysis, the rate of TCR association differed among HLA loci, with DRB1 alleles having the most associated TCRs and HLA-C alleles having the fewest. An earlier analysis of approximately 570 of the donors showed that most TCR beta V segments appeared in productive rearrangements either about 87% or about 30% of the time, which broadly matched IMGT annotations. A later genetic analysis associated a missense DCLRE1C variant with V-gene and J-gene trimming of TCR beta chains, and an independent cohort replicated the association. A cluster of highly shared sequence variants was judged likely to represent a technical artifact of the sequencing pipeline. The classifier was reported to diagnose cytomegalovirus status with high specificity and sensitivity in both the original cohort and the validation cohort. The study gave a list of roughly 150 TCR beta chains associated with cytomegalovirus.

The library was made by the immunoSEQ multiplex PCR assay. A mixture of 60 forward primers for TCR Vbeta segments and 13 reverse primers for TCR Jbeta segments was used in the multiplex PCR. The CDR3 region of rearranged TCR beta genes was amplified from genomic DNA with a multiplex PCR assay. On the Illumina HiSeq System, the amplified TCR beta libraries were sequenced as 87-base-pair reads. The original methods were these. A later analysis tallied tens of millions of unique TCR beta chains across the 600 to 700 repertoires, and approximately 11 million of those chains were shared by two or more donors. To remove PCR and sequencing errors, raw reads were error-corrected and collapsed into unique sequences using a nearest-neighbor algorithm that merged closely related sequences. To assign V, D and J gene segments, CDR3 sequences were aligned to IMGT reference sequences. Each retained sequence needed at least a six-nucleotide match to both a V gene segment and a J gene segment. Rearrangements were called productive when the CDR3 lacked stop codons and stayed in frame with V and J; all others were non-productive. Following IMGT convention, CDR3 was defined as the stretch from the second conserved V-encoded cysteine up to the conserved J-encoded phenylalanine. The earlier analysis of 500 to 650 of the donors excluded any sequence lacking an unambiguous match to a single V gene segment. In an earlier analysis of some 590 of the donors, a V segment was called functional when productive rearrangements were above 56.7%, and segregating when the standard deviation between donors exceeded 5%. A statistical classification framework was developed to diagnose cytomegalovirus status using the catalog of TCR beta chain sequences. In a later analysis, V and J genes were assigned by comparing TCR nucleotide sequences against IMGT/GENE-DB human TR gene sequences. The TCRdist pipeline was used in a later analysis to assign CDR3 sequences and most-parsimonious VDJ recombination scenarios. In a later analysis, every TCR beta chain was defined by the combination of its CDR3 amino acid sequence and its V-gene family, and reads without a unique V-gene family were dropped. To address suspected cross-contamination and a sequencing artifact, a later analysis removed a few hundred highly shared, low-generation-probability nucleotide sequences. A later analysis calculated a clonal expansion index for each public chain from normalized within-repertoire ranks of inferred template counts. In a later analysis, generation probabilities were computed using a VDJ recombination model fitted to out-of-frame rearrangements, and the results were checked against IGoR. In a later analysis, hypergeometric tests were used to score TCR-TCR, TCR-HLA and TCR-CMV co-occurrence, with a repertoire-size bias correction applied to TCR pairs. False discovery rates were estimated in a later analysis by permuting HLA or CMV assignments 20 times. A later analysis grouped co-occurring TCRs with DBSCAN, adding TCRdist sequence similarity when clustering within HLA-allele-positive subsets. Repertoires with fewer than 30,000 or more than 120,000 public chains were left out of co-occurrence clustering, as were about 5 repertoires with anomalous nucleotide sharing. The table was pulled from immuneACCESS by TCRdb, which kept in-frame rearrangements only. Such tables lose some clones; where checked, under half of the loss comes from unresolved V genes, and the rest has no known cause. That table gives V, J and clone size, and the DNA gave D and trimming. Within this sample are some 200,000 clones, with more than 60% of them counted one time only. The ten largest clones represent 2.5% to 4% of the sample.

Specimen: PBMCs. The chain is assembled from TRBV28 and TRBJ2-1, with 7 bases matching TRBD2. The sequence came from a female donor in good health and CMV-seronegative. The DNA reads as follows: TGTGCCAGCAGGTCCGGCGGGGGTCAGGGTGAGCAGTTCTTC. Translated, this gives CASRSGGGQGEQFF.